These T cell receptor beta chains were read from a single sample in a study of vaccination and CD4 T cells after COVID-19. Which antigens these TCRs recognize remains unknown. TCRdb re-called the PCR reads through MiXCR, storing one row per CDR3 protein. The sample lists tens of thousands of distinct CDR3 sequences, more than 25% occurring once. Material: CD4+ T cells from blood, cultured in vitro, obtained about 7 months after SARS-CoV-2 vaccination. These receptors were collected from a human donor who had recovered from COVID-19. The CDR3 runs from the conserved cysteine through the conserved F or W. Each record gives: clone size, V gene, D gene, J gene, CDR3 DNA, CDR3 protein. The D gene is left open where the match is weak. Not all rows give a size; the values are once, few, many and, for expanded clones, a class.

abundance: few; v_gene: TRBV21-1; d_gene: NA; j_gene: TRBJ2-7; CDR3nt: TGTGCCAGCATTAGTAAGCAGACCTACGAGCAGTACTTC; CDR3aa: CASISKQTYEQYF
abundance: medium-sized; v_gene: TRBV7-8; d_gene: NA; j_gene: TRBJ2-3; CDR3nt: TGTGCCAGCAGCGATCAGGGTTTGGATACGCAGTATTTT; CDR3aa: CASSDQGLDTQYF
abundance: NA; v_gene: TRBV28; d_gene: NA; j_gene: TRBJ1-5; CDR3nt: TGTGCCAGCACCCTCGACAGGTACCAGCCCCAGCATTTT; CDR3aa: CASTLDRYQPQHF
abundance: few; v_gene: TRBV20-1; d_gene: NA; j_gene: TRBJ2-7; CDR3nt: TGCAGTGCCTCGAGACAGGCCTATCTATTCTACGAGCAGTACTTC; CDR3aa: CSASRQAYLFYEQYF
abundance: NA; v_gene: TRBV30; d_gene: TRBD1; j_gene: TRBJ1-2; CDR3nt: TGTGCCTGGAGTGTAGGGACAGGGCTTGGCTACACCTTC; CDR3aa: CAWSVGTGLGYTF
abundance: NA; v_gene: TRBV5-4; d_gene: NA; j_gene: TRBJ2-5; CDR3nt: TGTGCCAGCAGCGGTGCGGGGCGGGAAGAGACCCAGTACTTC; CDR3aa: CASSGAGREETQYF
abundance: NA; v_gene: TRBV7-3; d_gene: NA; j_gene: TRBJ2-1; CDR3nt: TGTGCCAGCAGTGAGTCCGGTGGACATTTTAGCAATGAGCAGTTCTTC; CDR3aa: CASSESGGHFSNEQFF
abundance: NA; v_gene: TRBV19; d_gene: NA; j_gene: TRBJ2-2; CDR3nt: TGTGCCAGTACCGCATACGGGGAGCTGTTTTTT; CDR3aa: CASTAYGELFF
abundance: NA; v_gene: TRBV28; d_gene: TRBD2; j_gene: TRBJ2-1; CDR3nt: TGTGCCAGCAGTCCTCAGACTAGCGGGAGTGAGGAGCAGTTCTTC; CDR3aa: CASSPQTSGSEEQFF
abundance: NA; v_gene: TRBV5-4; d_gene: NA; j_gene: TRBJ2-7; CDR3nt: TGTGCCAGCAGCTTGGACAGGGTAAGCTCCTACGAGCAGTACTTC; CDR3aa: CASSLDRVSSYEQYF
abundance: NA; v_gene: TRBV7-3; d_gene: NA; j_gene: TRBJ2-1; CDR3nt: TGTGCCAGCAGCTTAGTTGGCGGGGACTCCTACAATGAGCAGTTCTTC; CDR3aa: CASSLVGGDSYNEQFF
abundance: NA; v_gene: TRBV24-1; d_gene: TRBD1; j_gene: TRBJ1-2; CDR3nt: TGTGCCACCAGTGATTCACTTGACAGGGAGTATGGCTACACCTTC; CDR3aa: CATSDSLDREYGYTF
abundance: once; v_gene: TRBV29-1; d_gene: TRBD1; j_gene: TRBJ2-1; CDR3nt: TGCAGCTCGGGGGGGACAGGGGGTCACAATGAGCAGTTCTTC; CDR3aa: CSSGGTGGHNEQFF
abundance: few; v_gene: TRBV28; d_gene: TRBD1; j_gene: TRBJ1-5; CDR3nt: TGTGCCAGCAGTCGACAGGGAACGGGTCAGCCCCAGCATTTT; CDR3aa: CASSRQGTGQPQHF
abundance: medium-sized; v_gene: TRBV20-1; d_gene: TRBD2; j_gene: TRBJ2-5; CDR3nt: TGCAGTGTCCCGAAACCGCGGGGGGAGACCCAGTACTTC; CDR3aa: CSVPKPRGETQYF
abundance: NA; v_gene: TRBV28; d_gene: NA; j_gene: TRBJ1-2; CDR3nt: TGTGCCAGCAGTATAGGGACGGACTATGGCTACACCTTC; CDR3aa: CASSIGTDYGYTF
abundance: once; v_gene: TRBV2; d_gene: NA; j_gene: TRBJ2-3; CDR3nt: TGTGCCAGCATTTTAGATACGCAGTATTTT; CDR3aa: CASILDTQYF
abundance: NA; v_gene: TRBV28; d_gene: TRBD2; j_gene: TRBJ2-1; CDR3nt: TGTGCCAGCAGTATAGCGGGAGGGCCCTACAATGAGCAGTTCTTC; CDR3aa: CASSIAGGPYNEQFF
abundance: NA; v_gene: TRBV5-6; d_gene: NA; j_gene: TRBJ2-5; CDR3nt: TGTGCCAGCAGCTTATATGGACGGGTCCCGTCGACCCAGTACTTC; CDR3aa: CASSLYGRVPSTQYF
abundance: many; v_gene: TRBV20-1; d_gene: NA; j_gene: TRBJ2-5; CDR3nt: TGCAGTGCTTCCGCTAGCGGACAGCTGTCCCAGTACTTC; CDR3aa: CSASASGQLSQYF
abundance: NA; v_gene: TRBV15; d_gene: NA; j_gene: TRBJ1-6; CDR3nt: TGTGCCACCAGCAGAGACCGGGGGCGAGGTAATTCACCCCTCCACTTT; CDR3aa: CATSRDRGRGNSPLHF
abundance: few; v_gene: TRBV21-1; d_gene: NA; j_gene: TRBJ2-7; CDR3nt: TGTGCCAGCAGCAAAGGTGGGACAGGGGGACACGAGCAGTACTTC; CDR3aa: CASSKGGTGGHEQYF
abundance: few; v_gene: TRBV10-3; d_gene: TRBD1; j_gene: TRBJ2-5; CDR3nt: TGTGCCATCGCCGACAGGGCCAAAGAGACCCAGTACTTC; CDR3aa: CAIADRAKETQYF
abundance: many; v_gene: TRBV20-1; d_gene: TRBD1; j_gene: TRBJ1-5; CDR3nt: TGCAGTGCTAGCGGGACAGAAAGCAATCAGCCCCAGCATTTT; CDR3aa: CSASGTESNQPQHF
abundance: few; v_gene: TRBV28; d_gene: NA; j_gene: TRBJ2-5; CDR3nt: TGTGCCAGCAGTTTAGCTGGGCAGGGGGGGTTAGAGACCCAGTACTTC; CDR3aa: CASSLAGQGGLETQYF
abundance: medium-sized; v_gene: TRBV2; d_gene: NA; j_gene: TRBJ1-5; CDR3nt: TGTGCCAGCAGTGAAGACAGAAATCAGCCCCAGCATTTT; CDR3aa: CASSEDRNQPQHF
abundance: NA; v_gene: TRBV7-2; d_gene: TRBD1; j_gene: TRBJ2-7; CDR3nt: TGTGCCAGCAGTCGGACAGGGGGCTCCTACGAGCAGTACTTC; CDR3aa: CASSRTGGSYEQYF
abundance: NA; v_gene: TRBV7-3; d_gene: TRBD2; j_gene: TRBJ2-5; CDR3nt: TGTGCCAGCAGCCGGACTAGCGGACAAGAGACCCAGTACTTC; CDR3aa: CASSRTSGQETQYF
abundance: NA; v_gene: TRBV6-5; d_gene: TRBD2; j_gene: TRBJ2-5; CDR3nt: TGTGCCAGCAGTTACCGGCTGGCGGGAGGAGGAGAGACCCAGTACTTC; CDR3aa: CASSYRLAGGGETQYF
abundance: NA; v_gene: TRBV6-1; d_gene: NA; j_gene: TRBJ2-3; CDR3nt: TGTGCCAGCGTTCGGGCATTTGATAGAGATACGCAGTATTTT; CDR3aa: CASVRAFDRDTQYF
abundance: NA; v_gene: TRBV7-9; d_gene: TRBD2; j_gene: TRBJ2-3; CDR3nt: TGTGCCAGCAGCGCGCGGACTAGCGGTACCACAGATACGCAGTATTTT; CDR3aa: CASSARTSGTTDTQYF
abundance: medium-sized; v_gene: TRBV6-1; d_gene: NA; j_gene: TRBJ2-5; CDR3nt: TGTGCCAGCAGTAAATTTGCAGGGTTCGAGACCCAGTACTTC; CDR3aa: CASSKFAGFETQYF
abundance: NA; v_gene: TRBV5-8; d_gene: NA; j_gene: TRBJ1-2; CDR3nt: TGTGCCAGCAGCTTGATGGGATTGTATGGCTACACCTTC; CDR3aa: CASSLMGLYGYTF
abundance: NA; v_gene: TRBV10-3; d_gene: NA; j_gene: TRBJ2-5; CDR3nt: TGTGCCATCATGGACTCAGATGGGGAGACCCAGTACTTC; CDR3aa: CAIMDSDGETQYF
abundance: large; v_gene: TRBV28; d_gene: NA; j_gene: TRBJ2-7; CDR3nt: TGTGCCAGCAGTTTAAACCAATTATACGAGCAGTACTTC; CDR3aa: CASSLNQLYEQYF